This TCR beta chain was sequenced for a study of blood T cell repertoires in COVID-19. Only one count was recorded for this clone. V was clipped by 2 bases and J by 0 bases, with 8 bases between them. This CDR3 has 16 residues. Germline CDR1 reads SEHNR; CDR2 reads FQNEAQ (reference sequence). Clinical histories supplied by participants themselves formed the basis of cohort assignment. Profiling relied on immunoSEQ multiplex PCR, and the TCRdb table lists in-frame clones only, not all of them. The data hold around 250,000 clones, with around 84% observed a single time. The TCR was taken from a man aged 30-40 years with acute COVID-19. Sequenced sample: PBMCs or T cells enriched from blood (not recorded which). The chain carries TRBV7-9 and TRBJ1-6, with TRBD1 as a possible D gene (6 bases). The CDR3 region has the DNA TGTGCCAGCAGCTTACAGGGGAGCTCCTATAATTCACCCCTCCACTTT. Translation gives CASSLQGSSYNSPLHF.